The rows below give T cell receptor beta chains drawn from one sample of a study of monozygotic twins with inflammatory bowel disease. No DNA is given; TCRdb re-called the 5' RACE reads and lists each CDR3 protein once. The sample has over 350,000 distinct CDR3 sequences, and its top ten clones hold just over 2.5%. The material sequenced was blood. The receptors were gathered from a human donor with ulcerative colitis or Crohn's disease, or a healthy co-twin of an affected twin (not recorded which). Both conserved end residues are part of each CDR3. The order of the fields is V gene, J gene, CDR3 protein.

>TRBV5-5|TRBJ2-1
CASSLRTGLGSYNEQFF
>TRBV4-1|TRBJ2-7
CASSQDCSGGSYEQYF
>TRBV20-1|TRBJ1-2
CSATKGRRNYGYTF
>TRBV6-2/TRBV6-3|TRBJ2-4
CASRNGQVKNIQYF
>TRBV29-1|TRBJ2-1
CSAGTGGLYEQFF
>TRBV7-7|TRBJ2-5
CASSPTRDRRPQYF
>TRBV5-1|TRBJ2-1
CASSEGTITRGVNEQFF
>TRBV11-1|TRBJ2-7
CASSLTGTYRTLSYEQYF
>TRBV5-5|TRBJ2-1
CASSSTSGGNHNEQFF
>TRBV23-1|TRBJ2-5
CASSPRLGGPYQETQYF
>TRBV24-1|TRBJ2-7
CASSGQYSYEQYF
>TRBV5-1|TRBJ2-7
CASSPIRSGYSYEQYF